These 27 T cell receptor beta chains were sequenced from one sample in a study of blood T cell repertoires in COVID-19. The assay was immunoSEQ multiplex PCR, and TCRdb's table has in-frame clones only and misses some. The sample records more than 350,000 clones, 80% to 90% being singletons. Material for sequencing was PBMCs or T cells enriched from blood (not recorded which). These receptors originate from a woman aged 50 to 65 who had recovered from COVID-19.

In DNA, the CDR3 is TGCGCCAGCAGCTTGGGAGGGGGAGCAAGTGAAAAACTGTTTTTT. Its protein is CASSLGGGASEKLFF. The rearrangement uses TRBV5-1 and TRBJ1-4, with D possibly being TRBD1 (6 bases). CDR3 length: 15 amino acids. Germline V gives CDR1 SGHRS, CDR2 YFSETQ. Trimming took 0 bases from V and 7 from J, leaving 13 bases between them.

The chain carries TRBV28 and TRBJ1-1; TRBD1 might be the D (5 bases). Germline V gives CDR1 MDHEN, CDR2 SYDVKM. Trimming shortened V by 3 bases and J by 8 bases, and 13 bases separated the two germline ends. The CDR3 runs 13 residues. The CDR3 coding sequence is TGTGCCAGCAGTTTTGGACACCTTCGCGAAGCTTTCTTT. Amino acid sequence: CASSFGHLREAFF.

This sequence joins TRBV28 and TRBJ1-2; 9 bases match TRBD1. This CDR3 spans 16 amino acids. Germline lookup yields CDR1 MDHEN and CDR2 SYDVKM. With 3 bases clipped from V and 3 bases from J, the junction kept 8 bases outside the gene matches. The CDR3 is CASSLEYRGRHYGYTF. The CDR3 DNA sequence: TGTGCCAGCAGTTTGGAATACAGGGGGCGCCACTATGGCTACACCTTC.

The chain uses TRBV4-1 and TRBJ1-6, with TRBD1 matching 10 bases. The CDR3 is 15 residues long. V shed 4 bases, J shed 10 bases, and the junction held 7 bases outside the gene matches. Per the germline V gene, CDR1 is MGHRA and CDR2 is YSYEKL. This CDR3 is CASSLLGQGGSPLHF. CDR3 DNA: TGCGCCAGCAGCCTTTTAGGACAGGGGGGATCACCCCTCCACTTT.

This rearrangement joins TRBV11-2 to TRBJ1-5; no firm D call. Trimming left V 0 bases short and J 4 bases short, with 4 bases between. CDR3 length: 13 amino acids. The germline V gene has CDR1 SGHAT and CDR2 FQNNGV. CDR3 DNA: TGTGCCAGCAGCTTAGATCGGAATCAGCCCCAGCATTTT. It translates to CASSLDRNQPQHF.

V usage is TRBV25-1 and J usage is TRBJ1-4; tentatively, D is TRBD1 (5 bases). The CDR3 spans 15 residues. Looked up from germline, CDR1 is MGHDK and CDR2 is SYGVNS. V was cut by 2 bases and J by 2 bases, with 9 bases left in between. In DNA form, the CDR3 reads TGTGCCAGCAGTGAAGTAGGGGTTACTAATGAAAAACTGTTTTTT. It encodes CASSEVGVTNEKLFF. The complete variable domain, with remaining parts taken from reference TRBV25-1 and TRBJ1-4, reads EADIYQTPRYLVIGTGKKITLECSQTMGHDKMYWYQQDPGMELHLIHYSYGVNSTEKGDLSSESTVSRIRTEHFPLTLESARPSHTSQYLCASSEVGVTNEKLFFGSGTQLSVL.

The chain combines TRBV18 with TRBJ1-2, with 10 bases fitting TRBD1. There are 18 residues in the CDR3. Germline V gene data show CDR1 as KGHSH and CDR2 as LQKENI. V dropped 3 bases and J dropped 0; count of bases not matched to a gene: 10. The CDR3: CASSPAGTGARANYGYTF. In DNA, the CDR3 is TGTGCCAGCTCACCGGCCGGGACAGGGGCCCGAGCTAACTATGGCTACACCTTC.

This sequence joins TRBV3-1 (or the pseudogene TRBV3-2) and TRBJ2-3; 9 bases map to TRBD2. This CDR3 region has 16 residues. Germline V gives CDR1 LGHDT, CDR2 YNNKEL (reference sequence). Trimming took 3 bases from V and 3 from J; bases not matched to a gene: 7. The CDR3 nucleotides are TGTGCCAGCAGCCACCTAGCGGGGATTAAAACAGATACGCAGTATTTT. Encoded protein: CASSHLAGIKTDTQYF.

The chain recombines TRBV3-1 (or the pseudogene TRBV3-2) with TRBJ2-2; 12 bases line up with TRBD2. Germline V gene data show CDR1 as LGHDT and CDR2 as YNNKEL (reference sequence). Losses at the gene ends were 1 base for V and 7 bases for J; bases not matched to a gene: 7. The CDR3 contains 17 residues. CDR3 in amino acids: CASSQGLAGGRIGELFF. CDR3 nucleotides: TGTGCCAGCAGCCAAGGGCTAGCGGGGGGGCGGATCGGGGAGCTGTTTTTT.

The chain carries TRBV6-5 and TRBJ1-6; the match to TRBD1 covers 9 bases. The CDR3 has 15 amino acids. With 6 bases clipped from V and 8 bases from J, the junction kept 8 bases outside the gene matches. The germline V gene has CDR1 MNHEY and CDR2 SVGAGI. CDR3 in DNA: TGTGCCAGCAGATTGACAGGGGGTTCGGATTCACCCCTCCACTTT. Protein: CASRLTGGSDSPLHF.

This clone has a single count. The CDR3 loop reads CASSFYVSDGYTF. In DNA form, the CDR3 reads TGTGCCAGCAGCTTTTATGTTTCGGATGGCTACACCTTC. This chain joins TRBV7-9 and TRBJ1-2; D is ambiguous. This CDR3 is 13 amino acids long. Germline V gene lookup returns CDR1 SEHNR and CDR2 FQNEAQ (reference sequence). V was shortened by 3 bases and J by 6 bases, with 11 bases between the two germline ends.

This clone appeared a few times. The chain joins TRBV19 to TRBJ1-2; 7 nucleotides agree with TRBD1. With 5 bases clipped from V and 1 base from J, the junction kept 7 bases outside the gene matches. Germline V gene data show CDR1 as LNHDA and CDR2 as SQIVND (reference sequence). The CDR3 totals 15 residues. This CDR3 reads CASSGWDSNNYGYTF. CDR3 bases: TGTGCCAGTAGTGGATGGGACAGCAATAACTATGGCTACACCTTC.

The J gene is TRBJ1-2, the V gene TRBV29-1; TRBD1 is a possible D gene (6 bases). Trimming took off 7 bases at V and 8 bases at J, with 20 bases between the two ends. The CDR3 is made up of 13 amino acids. CDR1 is SQVTM and CDR2 is ANQGSEA in the germline V gene. Here the CDR3 DNA reads TGCAGCGCAACAAAGGACAGTGACCACGGCTACACCTTC. Its translation is CSATKDSDHGYTF.

This clone is a singleton in its sample. This chain links TRBV13 with TRBJ1-2; D not resolved. Trimming left V 5 bases short and J 4 bases short, with 11 bases between. CDR1 and CDR2 from the germline V gene are PRHDT and FYEKMQ (reference sequence). The CDR3 contains 13 residues. The CDR3 DNA follows: TGTGCCAGCAGCCCAGGTGACCGCTATGGCTACACCTTC. Its translation is CASSPGDRYGYTF.

The chain links TRBV5-5 to TRBJ2-2, with D maybe TRBD2 (6 bases). CDR1 and CDR2 (germline): SGHKS, YYEKEE (reference sequence). Trimming took 4 bases from V and 8 from J, leaving 18 bases between them. This CDR3 comprises 15 residues. The CDR3 loop is CASSLSGYSGGELFF. The DNA of the CDR3 is TGTGCCAGCAGCCTCAGCGGGTACTCCGGAGGGGAGCTGTTTTTT.

The J gene is TRBJ2-2, the V gene TRBV7-9; D perhaps matches TRBD1 (5 bases). V lost 5 bases and J 5 bases, leaving 12 bases between the germline ends. CDR1 is SEHNR and CDR2 is FQNEAQ in the germline V gene (reference sequence). The CDR3 loop spans 14 amino acids. This CDR3 is CASSENRLTGELFF. In DNA form, the CDR3 reads TGTGCCAGCAGCGAAAACAGGTTGACCGGGGAGCTGTTTTTT.

The chain carries TRBV7-9 and TRBJ2-3; a weak D match, TRBD2 (6 bases). The CDR3 contains 15 residues. The germline CDR1 and CDR2 sequences are SEHNR and FQNEAQ (reference sequence). V dropped 5 bases and J dropped 2 bases, with 14 bases sitting between them. DNA for the CDR3: TGTGCCAGCAGCCCCCTTGGAGGGGACACAGATACGCAGTATTTT. Protein product: CASSPLGGDTDTQYF.

The chain uses TRBV6-5 and TRBJ2-5, with D possibly being TRBD2 (6 bases). CDR1 and CDR2 from the germline V gene are MNHEY and SVGAGI. V lost 9 bases to trimming and J lost 6 bases, with 20 bases between them. The CDR3 spans 14 residues. CDR3 in amino acids: CASREWRGTKTQYF. CDR3 DNA: TGTGCCAGTAGGGAGTGGCGGGGCACGAAGACCCAGTACTTC.

The chain couples TRBV19 to TRBJ1-2, with TRBD1 as a possible D gene (5 bases). Per germline, CDR1 LNHDA and CDR2 SQIVND (reference sequence). The CDR3 covers 13 residues. The CDR3 DNA reads TGTGCTTGTTCGGGGGGTACATCCTATGGCTACACCTTC. This encodes CACSGGTSYGYTF.

This clone has just a few counts. The V and J genes are TRBV2 and TRBJ1-6, with D maybe TRBD1 (6 bases). Germline assignment: CDR1 SNHLY and CDR2 FYNNEI. Trimming removed 6 bases from V and 7 bases from J, with 13 bases in between. This CDR3 has 14 residues. CDR3 in amino acids: CASRLRGQNSPLHF. The CDR3 coding sequence is TGTGCCAGCAGGCTCAGGGGCCAAAATTCACCCCTCCACTTT. Based on the CDR3 plus reference TRBV2 and TRBJ1-6, the full variable domain is EPEVTQTPSHQVTQMGQEVILRCVPISNHLYFYWYRQILGQKVEFLVSFYNNEISEKSEIFDDQFSVERPDGSNFTLKIRSTKLEDSAMYFCASRLRGQNSPLHFGNGTRLTVT.

This chain connects TRBV28 to TRBJ2-7; no clear D gene. The V end was cut by 3 bases, the J end by 1 base, with 10 bases between. CDR1 is MDHEN and CDR2 is SYDVKM in the germline V gene. The CDR3 is 14 residues long. CDR3: CASSFTYPSYEQYF. DNA of the CDR3: TGTGCCAGCAGTTTCACCTACCCGTCCTACGAGCAGTACTTC.

In this sample, this clone turned up a few times. The rearrangement joins TRBV29-1 to TRBJ2-5; maybe TRBD2 (7 bases). V was trimmed by 7 bases and J by 5 bases, leaving 17 bases between them. The CDR3 contains 13 residues. Germline CDR1 SQVTM, CDR2 ANQGSEA. The CDR3 DNA is TGCAGCGCTGGTGGGGGGGGGCCGGAGACCCAGTACTTC. Translated: CSAGGGGPETQYF.

V is TRBV7-9 and J is TRBJ1-6; 7 bases match TRBD1. Losses at the gene ends were 4 bases for V and 5 bases for J; bases not matched to a gene: 2. Germline V gene lookup returns CDR1 SEHNR and CDR2 FQNEAQ (reference sequence). This CDR3 spans 14 amino acids. CDR3 sequence (DNA): TGTGCCAGCAGCTCAGACAGGGATAATTCACCCCTCCACTTT. Translating gives CASSSDRDNSPLHF.

The CDR3 sequence is CASSLAGTSGEKLFF. Here the CDR3 DNA reads TGCGCCAGCAGCTTGGCTGGGACATCTGGGGAAAAACTGTTTTTT. The gene calls are TRBV5-1 and TRBJ1-4; the D gene is possibly TRBD1 (6 bases). This CDR3 comprises 15 residues. The germline CDR1 and CDR2 sequences are SGHRS and YFSETQ. V shed 0 bases and J shed 8 bases, with 14 bases lying between them.

The sample holds many counts of this clone. The chain employs TRBV27 and TRBJ1-5, with TRBD1 matching 7 bases. Germline V gene data show CDR1 as MNHEY and CDR2 as SMNVEV (reference sequence). Germline trimming cut 3 bases from V and 2 bases from J; bases unmatched to any gene: 7. CDR3 size: 16 residues. CDR3 bases: TGTGCCAGCAGTTTGGGACAGAACGGGCGCAATCAGCCCCAGCATTTT. Translation gives CASSLGQNGRNQPQHF.

In this sample, this clone turned up once. The V call is TRBV6-5, the J call TRBJ1-1; no definite D call. CDR3 length equals 13 residues. V was pared by 3 bases and J by 3 bases, with 8 bases between. CDR1 and CDR2 from the germline V gene are MNHEY and SVGAGI. The CDR3 sequence: CASSYRDDTEAFF. The CDR3 bases are TGTGCCAGCAGTTATCGGGATGACACTGAAGCTTTCTTT.

J is TRBJ1-2 and V is TRBV28; TRBD1 agrees at 8 bases. CDR1 MDHEN and CDR2 SYDVKM come from the germline V gene. The CDR3 has 14 residues. With 3 bases clipped from V and 4 bases from J, the junction kept 4 bases outside the gene matches. DNA for the CDR3: TGTGCCAGCAGTTTTTCAGGGGGCGGCTATGGCTACACCTTC. It yields the protein CASSFSGGGYGYTF.